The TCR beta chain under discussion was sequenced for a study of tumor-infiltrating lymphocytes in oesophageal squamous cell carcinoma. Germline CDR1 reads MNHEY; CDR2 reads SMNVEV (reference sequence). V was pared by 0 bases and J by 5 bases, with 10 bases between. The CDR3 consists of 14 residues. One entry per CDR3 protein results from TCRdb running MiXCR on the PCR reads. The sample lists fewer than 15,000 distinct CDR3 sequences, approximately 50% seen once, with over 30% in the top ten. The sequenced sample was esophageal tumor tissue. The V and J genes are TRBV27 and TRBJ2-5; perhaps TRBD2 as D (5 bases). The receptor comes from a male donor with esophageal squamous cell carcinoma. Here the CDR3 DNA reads TGTGCCAGCAGTTTATCGGGGAGTGGGGAGACCCAGTACTTC. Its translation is CASSLSGSGETQYF.